This entry lists 3 T cell receptor beta chains sequenced from one sample in a study of human T cells and chemical hapten exposure. TCRdb processed the RACE reads anew with MiXCR; each CDR3 protein has one entry. The profile shows around 380,000 distinct CDR3 sequences, roughly 5% of them singletons. Time point denoted: patch test 1, 2 weeks after DPC sensitization. As for treatment: therapeutic diphenylcyclopropenone sensitization with weekly scalp DPC. Sequencing used whole blood, obtained in connection with sensitization to the hapten diphenylcyclopropenone (DPC). The receptors were gathered from a woman aged 50 to 60 with alopecia areata. Some clones in this sample may be carry-over from other donors' samples.

The chain recombines TRBV12-3 or TRBV12-4 with TRBJ1-1, with unresolved D. Trimming removed 7 bases from V and 2 bases from J, with 14 bases in between. The CDR3 extends over 14 amino acids. CDR3 nucleotide sequence: TGTGCCAGCACCTTTAGACCAGGAAACACTGAAGCTTTCTTT. Protein product: CASTFRPGNTEAFF.

This clonotype was seen ten or more times. J is TRBJ2-1 and V is TRBV28; 12 bases map to TRBD2. The CDR3 has 15 residues. Trimming cost V 5 bases and J 6 bases; bases outside gene matches: 5. Germline CDR1 reads MDHEN; CDR2 reads SYDVKM. The CDR3 sequence: CASSPLAGGPNEQFF. The CDR3 nucleotides are TGTGCCAGCAGTCCTCTAGCGGGGGGGCCCAATGAGCAGTTCTTC. The full variable domain, with the rest looked up from reference TRBV28 and TRBJ2-1, is DVKVTQSSRYLVKRTGEKVFLECVQDMDHENMFWYRQDPGLGLRLIYFSYDVKMKEKGDIPEGYSVSREKKERFSLILESASTNQTSMYLCASSPLAGGPNEQFFGPGTRLTVL.

The table lists this clonotype with many counts. CDR3 bases: TGCAGTGCTGGCCCCGGGGGTAGCACTGAAGCTTTCTTT. Encoded protein: CSAGPGGSTEAFF. This chain links TRBV20-1 with TRBJ1-1; D may be TRBD1 (5 bases). The length of the CDR3 is 13 residues. The V gene lost 5 bases and the J gene lost 4 bases, with 14 bases spanning the gap. Germline loops: CDR1 DFQATT, CDR2 SNEGSKA (reference sequence).